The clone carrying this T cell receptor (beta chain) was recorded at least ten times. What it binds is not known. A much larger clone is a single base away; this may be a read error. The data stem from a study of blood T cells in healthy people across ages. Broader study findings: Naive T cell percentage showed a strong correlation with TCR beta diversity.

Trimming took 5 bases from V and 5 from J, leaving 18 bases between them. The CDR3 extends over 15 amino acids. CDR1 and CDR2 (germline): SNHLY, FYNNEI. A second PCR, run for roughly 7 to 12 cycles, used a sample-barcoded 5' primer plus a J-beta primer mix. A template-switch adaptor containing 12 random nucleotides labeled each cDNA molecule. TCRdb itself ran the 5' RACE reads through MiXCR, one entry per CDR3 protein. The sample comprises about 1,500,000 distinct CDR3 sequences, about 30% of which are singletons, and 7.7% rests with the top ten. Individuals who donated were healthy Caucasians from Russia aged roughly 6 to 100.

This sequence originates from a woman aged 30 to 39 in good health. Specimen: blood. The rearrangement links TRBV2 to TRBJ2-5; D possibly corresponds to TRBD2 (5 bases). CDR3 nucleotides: TGTGCCAGCAGTAAGGATGTCACTAGGTGGGAGACCCAGTACTTC. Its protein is CASSKDVTRWETQYF. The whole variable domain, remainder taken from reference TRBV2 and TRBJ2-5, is EPEVTQTPSHQVTQMGQEVILRCVPISNHLYFYWYRQILGQKVEFLVSFYNNEISEKSEIFDDQFSVERPDGSNFTLKIRSTKLEDSAMYFCASSKDVTRWETQYFGPGTRLLVL.